Shown below are 21 T cell receptor beta chains from a single sample sequenced in a study of blood T cell repertoires in COVID-19. Clones were sequenced by immunoSEQ multiplex PCR, and TCRdb holds only the in-frame ones, with some missing. The profile covers around 440,000 clones, with about 91% appearing a single time and 10% to 15% taken by the ten largest. The sequencing sample was made of peripheral blood. The receptors derive from a woman in her 50s with COVID-19, enrolled during active disease.

This clone has only a few counts. The rearrangement links TRBV5-1 to TRBJ2-5; D may be TRBD2 (6 bases). Trimming shortened V by 0 bases and J by 2 bases, and 14 bases separated the two germline ends. This CDR3 comprises 16 residues. The V gene's germline CDR1 is SGHRS and CDR2 YFSETQ. The CDR3 here is CASSLGGGAPQETQYF. Here the CDR3 DNA reads TGCGCCAGCAGCTTGGGCGGCGGGGCACCGCAAGAGACCCAGTACTTC.

V usage is TRBV7-9 and J usage is TRBJ1-2, with 9 positions matching TRBD1. Looked up from germline, CDR1 is SEHNR and CDR2 is FQNEAQ (reference sequence). V lost 5 bases, J lost 8 bases, and 12 bases stayed unmatched. The CDR3 covers 15 residues. CDR3 DNA: TGTGCCAGCAGCCCGGGACAGGGACCGGGGTGGGGCTACACCTTC. The encoded protein is CASSPGQGPGWGYTF.

This clone was observed a single time. The genes are TRBV5-1 and TRBJ1-1, with a tentative D call TRBD1 (6 bases). This CDR3 region has 14 residues. V lost 4 bases to trimming and J lost 2 bases, with 12 bases between them. From germline, CDR1 is SGHRS and CDR2 YFSETQ. CDR3 protein: CASSVGGLNTEAFF. The CDR3 DNA sequence: TGCGCCAGCAGCGTGGGGGGGCTCAACACTGAAGCTTTCTTT.

This clone was seen just once. The rearrangement links TRBV29-1 to TRBJ2-5; 9 positions match TRBD1. J lost 3 bases, V lost 7 bases, and 3 bases had no gene match. CDR1 SQVTM and CDR2 ANQGSEA come from the germline V gene. This CDR3 region has 12 residues. The CDR3 nucleotides are TGCAGCGGCCGGACAGGGGAAGAGACCCAGTACTTC. Residues: CSGRTGEETQYF.

J is TRBJ2-3 and V is TRBV19; 15 bases map to TRBD2. The CDR3 contains 15 residues. Trimming cost V 10 bases and J 2 bases; bases outside gene matches: 4. The germline V gene has CDR1 LNHDA and CDR2 SQIVND (reference sequence). This chain's CDR3 is CATRTSGGATDTQYF. The CDR3 region has the DNA TGTGCCACCAGGACTAGCGGGGGGGCCACAGATACGCAGTATTTT. Together with reference TRBV19 and TRBJ2-3, the CDR3 gives the full variable domain: DGGITQSPKYLFRKEGQNVTLSCEQNLNHDAMYWYRQDPGQGLRLIYYSQIVNDFQKGDIAEGYSVSREKKESFPLTVTSAQKNPTAFYLCATRTSGGATDTQYFGPGTRLTVL.

This rearrangement joins TRBV27 to TRBJ1-2, with TRBD1 identical over 7 bases. Germline V gives CDR1 MNHEY, CDR2 SMNVEV (reference sequence). The CDR3 totals 16 residues. Trimming removed 6 bases from V and 4 bases from J; junction bases left unmatched: 14. CDR3 region: CASSDRELPSGYGYTF. CDR3 sequence (DNA): TGTGCCAGCAGCGACAGGGAGCTCCCCTCTGGCTATGGCTACACCTTC.

J is TRBJ2-3 and V is TRBV30, with D possibly matching TRBD2 (6 bases). Germline CDR1 is GTSNPN and CDR2 is SVGIG (reference sequence). The ends were cut back, 3 bases at V and 0 bases at J, with 16 bases in the middle. There are 16 residues in the CDR3. CDR3 sequence reads: CAWRPVSRGSTDTQYF. CDR3 nucleotide sequence: TGTGCCTGGAGGCCCGTCTCCCGGGGGAGCACAGATACGCAGTATTTT.

The rearrangement joins TRBV10-3 to TRBJ2-7; D possibly corresponds to TRBD2 (5 bases). The CDR3 sequence is 13 residues long. Trimming shortened V by 2 bases and J by 5 bases, and 10 bases separated the two germline ends. Germline CDR1 reads ENHRY; CDR2 reads SYGVKD. The CDR3 sequence is CAISERGTDEQYF. DNA for the CDR3: TGTGCCATCAGTGAGCGGGGTACAGACGAGCAGTACTTC.

This chain connects TRBV4-2 to TRBJ2-7; the match to TRBD2 covers 7 bases. The CDR3 is made up of 19 amino acids. The germline gives CDR1 LGHNA, CDR2 YNFKEQ. Trimming at V came to 1 base and at J to 2 bases, leaving 17 bases not matched to a gene. As DNA, the CDR3 is TGTGCCAGCAGCCAAGGGGTTAGCGGGTTTCCCGGGCCTACCTACGAGCAGTACTTC. Protein sequence: CASSQGVSGFPGPTYEQYF.

The sample holds a few counts of this clone. The chain uses TRBV6-4 and TRBJ1-2; D might be TRBD1 (5 bases). The CDR3 covers 13 residues. V lost 3 bases and J 7 bases, leaving 12 bases between the germline ends. Germline V gene lookup returns CDR1 MRHNA and CDR2 SNTAGT. The CDR3 reads CASSEGGRAGYTF. Written as DNA, the CDR3 is TGTGCCAGCAGTGAGGGGGGTCGGGCTGGCTACACCTTC.

This chain connects TRBV7-2 to TRBJ1-2; 7 nucleotides agree with TRBD1. Trimming cost V 5 bases and J 6 bases; bases outside gene matches: 6. In germline, CDR1 is SGHTA, CDR2 FQGNSA. This CDR3 is built from 13 residues. The CDR3 protein is CASSPDRVDGYTF. In DNA form, the CDR3 reads TGTGCCAGCAGCCCTGACAGGGTGGATGGCTACACCTTC.

This chain links TRBV3-1 (or the pseudogene TRBV3-2) with TRBJ2-3; D is possibly TRBD2 (7 bases). V lost 0 bases and J 2 bases, leaving 12 bases between the germline ends. The CDR3 loop spans 16 amino acids. Germline lookup yields CDR1 LGHDT and CDR2 YNNKEL (reference sequence). The CDR3, as DNA: TGTGCCAGCAGCCAAGATCTAGGGGGGGCCACAGATACGCAGTATTTT. Translation: CASSQDLGGATDTQYF.

The chain employs TRBV12-2 and TRBJ1-1; the table's D call, TRBD1, has no DNA check behind it. TRBV12-2 is a recognized pseudogene. The CDR3 is made up of 16 amino acids. CDR3 in amino acids: CASRPRQGRRNTEAFF. In DNA form, the CDR3 reads TGTGCAAGTCGCCCCAGACAGGGGCGCCGAAACACTGAAGCTTTCTTT.

The rearrangement links TRBV5-1 to TRBJ2-7, with 10 bases matching TRBD2. V gave up 5 bases and J gave up 3 bases; unmatched junction bases: 8. Germline CDR1 SGHRS, CDR2 YFSETQ. This CDR3 is 15 amino acids long. CDR3 residues: CASSLNLAGDYEQYF. The CDR3 DNA sequence: TGCGCCAGCAGTCTGAATCTAGCGGGGGACTACGAGCAGTACTTC.

This chain joins TRBV5-1 and TRBJ1-3; 11 bases align to TRBD1. The germline gives CDR1 SGHRS, CDR2 YFSETQ. The ends lost 0 bases at V and 0 bases at J; junction bases unmatched: 5. This CDR3 is built from 18 residues. The CDR3 bases are TGCGCCAGCAGCTTGGGGACAGGGGGCTCCAACTCTGGAAACACCATATATTTT. Translated, it gives CASSLGTGGSNSGNTIYF.

This clone was counted only a few times. The chain combines TRBV27 with TRBJ1-6, with TRBD1 matching 8 bases. Looked up from germline, CDR1 is MNHEY and CDR2 is SMNVEV (reference sequence). After removal of 5 bases from V and 10 bases from J, the junction contained 10 bases not matched to a gene. This CDR3 comprises 15 residues. Written as DNA, the CDR3 is TGTGCCAGCAGTCCCCAACAGGGGGTTAGATCACCCCTCCACTTT. This gives the protein CASSPQQGVRSPLHF.

The rearrangement links TRBV6-5 to TRBJ1-1; D might be TRBD1 (6 bases). CDR1 is MNHEY, CDR2 SVGAGI, per germline. Between the trimmed V and J ends, which lost 6 bases and 6 bases, there was a span of 20 bases. This CDR3 has 15 residues. CDR3 DNA sequence: TGTGCCAGCAGCCGTACTCAACAGGGCCGCTCTGAAGCTTTCTTT. Translated: CASSRTQQGRSEAFF.

This clone was seen only once. This chain uses TRBV7-2 with TRBJ1-1; D gene uncertain. CDR1 is SGHTA and CDR2 is FQGNSA in the germline V gene. Trimming removed 6 bases at V and 1 base at J, with 9 bases between. The CDR3 contains 13 residues. The CDR3 nucleotides are TGTGCCAGCAGTCTTGACACGAACACTGAAGCTTTCTTT. Amino acid sequence: CASSLDTNTEAFF. The full variable domain, in which reference TRBV7-2 and TRBJ1-1 provide the parts outside the CDR3, is GAGVSQSPSNKVTEKGKDVELRCDPISGHTALYWYRQSLGQGLEFLIYFQGNSAPDKSGLPSDRFSAERTGGSVSTLTIQRTQQEDSAVYLCASSLDTNTEAFFGQGTRLTVV.

V gene TRBV5-1 combines with J gene TRBJ1-5; D is unresolved. Trimming removed 0 bases from V and 5 bases from J, with 15 bases in between. Germline V gene data show CDR1 as SGHRS and CDR2 as YFSETQ. The CDR3 spans 16 residues. The CDR3 sequence is CASSLGLTRGDQPQHF. For the CDR3, the DNA is TGCGCCAGCAGCTTGGGTCTAACGAGAGGAGATCAGCCCCAGCATTTT. Together with reference TRBV5-1 and TRBJ1-5, the CDR3 gives the full variable domain: KAGVTQTPRYLIKTRGQQVTLSCSPISGHRSVSWYQQTPGQGLQFLFEYFSETQRNKGNFPGRFSGRQFSNSRSEMNVSTLELGDSALYLCASSLGLTRGDQPQHFGDGTRLSIL.

V and J are TRBV11-2 and TRBJ1-5; 10 bases are shared with TRBD1. Trimming took 4 bases from V and 7 from J; bases not matched to a gene: 4. Looked up from germline, CDR1 is SGHAT and CDR2 is FQNNGV. The length of the CDR3 is 14 residues. The CDR3 spells CASSYGQGGQPQHF. CDR3 DNA sequence: TGTGCCAGCAGCTATGGACAGGGGGGACAGCCCCAGCATTTT. The entire variable domain, with the rest obtained from reference TRBV11-2 and TRBJ1-5, is as follows: EAGVAQSPRYKIIEKRQSVAFWCNPISGHATLYWYQQILGQGPKLLIQFQNNGVVDDSQLPKDRFSAERLKGVDSTLKIQPAKLEDSAVYLCASSYGQGGQPQHFGDGTRLSIL.

This clone occurred a few times. The CDR3, as DNA: TGTGCCAGCAGCTTAAATAGCGGGGGGATCAATGAGCAGTTCTTC. It translates to CASSLNSGGINEQFF. This chain links TRBV11-2 with TRBJ2-1; 10 nucleotides agree with TRBD2. The ends lost 2 bases at V and 6 bases at J; junction bases unmatched: 4. CDR1 SGHAT and CDR2 FQNNGV come from the germline V gene. The CDR3 runs to 15 residues. Supplemented by reference TRBV11-2 and TRBJ2-1, the full variable domain reads EAGVAQSPRYKIIEKRQSVAFWCNPISGHATLYWYQQILGQGPKLLIQFQNNGVVDDSQLPKDRFSAERLKGVDSTLKIQPAKLEDSAVYLCASSLNSGGINEQFFGPGTRLTVL.